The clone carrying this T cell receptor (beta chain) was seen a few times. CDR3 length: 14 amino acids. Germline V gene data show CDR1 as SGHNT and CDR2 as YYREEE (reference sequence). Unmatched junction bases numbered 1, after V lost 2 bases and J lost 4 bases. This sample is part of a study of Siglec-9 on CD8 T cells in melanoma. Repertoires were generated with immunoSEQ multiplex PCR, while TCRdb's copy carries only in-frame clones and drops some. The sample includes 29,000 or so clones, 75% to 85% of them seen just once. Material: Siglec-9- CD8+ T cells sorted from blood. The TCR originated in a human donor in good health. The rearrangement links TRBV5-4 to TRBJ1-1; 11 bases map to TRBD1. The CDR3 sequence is CASSLGQGATEAFF. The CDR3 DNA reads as TGTGCCAGCAGCTTAGGACAGGGGGCCACTGAAGCTTTCTTT.